At least ten counts were recorded for the clone carrying this T cell receptor beta chain. Preparation of the TCRbeta library used unique molecular identifiers. TCRdb re-analysed the PCR reads in MiXCR, keeping a single row per CDR3 protein. Of 190,000 or so distinct CDR3 sequences in the sample, approximately 6.8% are singletons; the top ten hold more than 2.5%. This sample is drawn from a study of T-cell reconstitution after alpha-beta-depleted transplantation in children. V lost 2 bases and J 0 bases, leaving 10 bases between the germline ends. This CDR3 comprises 15 residues. The V gene's germline CDR1 is KGHSH and CDR2 LQKENI.

This TCR was recovered from a human donor who donated a stem cell graft to a child with Wiskott-Aldrich syndrome. The gene calls are TRBV18 and TRBJ1-2, with unresolved D. The sequencing here drew on PBMCs from the stem cell graft donor, taken from the stem cell graft. In nucleotides, the CDR3 is TGTGCCAGCTCACCAGAATCCGGTGCTAACTATGGCTACACCTTC. It specifies CASSPESGANYGYTF. Full variable domain (outside the CDR3, taken from reference TRBV18 and TRBJ1-2): NAGVMQNPRHLVRRRGQEARLRCSPMKGHSHVYWYRQLPEEGLKFMVYLQKENIIDESGMPKERFSAEFPKEGPSILRIQQVVRGDSAAYFCASSPESGANYGYTFGSGTRLTVV.